Following are 8 T cell receptor beta chains from one sample sequenced in a study of T cell repertoires in cytomegalovirus infection. Each CDR3 protein gets one entry after TCRdb re-called the reads with MiXCR. The sample gives under 300,000 distinct CDR3 sequences, over 15% of which show up once; approximately 44% is in the top ten. Input material: CD8+ T cells from PBMCs. These receptors were obtained from a human donor in good health (CMV status not recorded). Some clones in this sample may be carry-over from other donors' samples.

J is TRBJ2-1 and V is TRBV6-5; 11 bases are a match to TRBD2. Trimming cost V 6 bases and J 5 bases; bases outside gene matches: 6. The CDR3 runs to 15 residues. Germline V CDR1 and CDR2: MNHEY, SVGAGI. The CDR3 DNA is TGTGCCAGCAGCCGCACTAGCGGGGGCCACAATGAGCAGTTCTTC. Translated, it gives CASSRTSGGHNEQFF.

The CDR3 loop is CASSPGMSREQYF. DNA for the CDR3: TGCGCCAGCAGCCCCGGGATGAGTCGGGAGCAGTACTTC. The genes are TRBV5-1 and TRBJ2-7, with D perhaps matching TRBD2 (5 bases). With 4 bases removed from V and 7 bases from J, the gap between germline ends came to 15 bases. The germline CDR1 and CDR2 sequences are SGHRS and YFSETQ. The CDR3 is made up of 13 amino acids.

This clonotype was recorded a few times. The genes are TRBV2 and TRBJ1-2; 7 bases map to TRBD1. The germline V gene encodes CDR1 SNHLY and CDR2 FYNNEI. This CDR3 is 14 amino acids long. Trimming at V came to 4 bases and at J to 3 bases, leaving 5 bases not matched to a gene. For the CDR3, the DNA is TGTGCCAGCAGTGTTACAGGGGAGTACTATGGCTACACCTTC. It translates to CASSVTGEYYGYTF.

The sample holds many counts of this clonotype. The J gene is TRBJ2-1, the V gene TRBV7-2; perhaps D is TRBD1 or TRBD2 (5 bases each). Germline values: CDR1 SGHTA, CDR2 FQGNSA. This CDR3 has 14 amino acids. Trimming cost V 5 bases and J 5 bases, with 13 bases left between them. The CDR3: CASSPGNRNNEQFF. CDR3 nucleotides: TGTGCCAGCAGCCCGGGGAACAGGAACAATGAGCAGTTCTTC.

This clonotype was recorded a few times. The chain is built from TRBV6-5 and TRBJ2-5, with D tentatively TRBD1 (6 bases). The V gene's germline CDR1 is MNHEY and CDR2 SVGAGI. The CDR3 runs 16 residues. V lost 2 bases to trimming and J lost 2 bases, with 15 bases between them. CDR3 protein: CASSYALGQTQETQYF. CDR3 coding DNA: TGTGCCAGCAGTTACGCCCTGGGACAAACGCAAGAGACCCAGTACTTC.

The table lists this clonotype with a few counts. The rearrangement joins TRBV7-2 to TRBJ1-3; D call uncertain. The V and J ends lost 1 base and 0 bases respectively, with 10 bases between them. Germline V CDR1 and CDR2: SGHTA, FQGNSA. The length of the CDR3 is 16 residues. The CDR3 region has the DNA TGTGCCAGCAGCTTAGGAGTGGTTTACTCTGGAAACACCATATATTTT. Its translation: CASSLGVVYSGNTIYF.

This sequence joins TRBV19 and TRBJ1-5; D gene ambiguous. Trimming took 4 bases from V and 0 from J, leaving 10 bases between them. CDR3 length equals 15 residues. Germline V gene data show CDR1 as LNHDA and CDR2 as SQIVND (reference sequence). DNA of the CDR3: TGTGCCAGTAGTACCCGAACACGTAGCAATCAGCCCCAGCATTTT. Protein sequence: CASSTRTRSNQPQHF. Based on the CDR3 plus reference TRBV19 and TRBJ1-5, the full variable domain is DGGITQSPKYLFRKEGQNVTLSCEQNLNHDAMYWYRQDPGQGLRLIYYSQIVNDFQKGDIAEGYSVSREKKESFPLTVTSAQKNPTAFYLCASSTRTRSNQPQHFGDGTRLSIL.

This clonotype was detected only a few times. V and J are TRBV7-6 and TRBJ2-6; D may be TRBD1 or TRBD2 (5 bases each). Germline CDR1 SGHVS, CDR2 FNYEAQ. The CDR3 is made up of 18 amino acids. V was cut by 2 bases and J by 4 bases, with 18 bases left in between. The CDR3 DNA is TGTGCCAGCAGCTTATACTCCCAGGGACGTCCCGGGGCCAACGTCCTGACTTTC. Protein sequence: CASSLYSQGRPGANVLTF. Based on the CDR3 plus reference TRBV7-6 and TRBJ2-6, the full variable domain is GAGVSQSPRYKVTKRGQDVALRCDPISGHVSLYWYRQALGQGPEFLTYFNYEAQQDKSGLPNDRFSAERPEGSISTLTIQRTEQRDSAMYRCASSLYSQGRPGANVLTFGAGSRLTVL.